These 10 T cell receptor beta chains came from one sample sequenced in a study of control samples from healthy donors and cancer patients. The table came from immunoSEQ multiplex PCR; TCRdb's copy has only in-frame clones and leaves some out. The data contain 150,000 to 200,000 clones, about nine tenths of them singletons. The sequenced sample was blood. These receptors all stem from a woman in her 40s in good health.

This CDR3 is CATSAGGDLETQYF. The CDR3, as DNA: TGTGCCACCAGCGCAGGGGGAGATTTAGAGACCCAGTACTTC. The chain joins TRBV24-1 to TRBJ2-5; TRBD1 aligns across 7 bases. The CDR3 sequence is 14 residues long. Losses at the gene ends were 7 bases for V and 4 bases for J; bases not matched to a gene: 8. Germline V gene sequence: CDR1 KGHDR, CDR2 SFDVKD.

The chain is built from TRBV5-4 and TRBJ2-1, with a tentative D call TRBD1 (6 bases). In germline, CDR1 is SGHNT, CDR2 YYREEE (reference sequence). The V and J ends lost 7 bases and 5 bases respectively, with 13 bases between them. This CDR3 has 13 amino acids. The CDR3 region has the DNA TGTGCCAGCTCCGAGGGGGACAACAATGAGCAGTTCTTC. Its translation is CASSEGDNNEQFF. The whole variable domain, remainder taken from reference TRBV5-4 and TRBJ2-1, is ETGVTQSPTHLIKTRGQQVTLRCSSQSGHNTVSWYQQALGQGPQFIFQYYREEENGRGNFPPRFSGLQFPNYSSELNVNALELDDSALYLCASSEGDNNEQFFGPGTRLTVL.

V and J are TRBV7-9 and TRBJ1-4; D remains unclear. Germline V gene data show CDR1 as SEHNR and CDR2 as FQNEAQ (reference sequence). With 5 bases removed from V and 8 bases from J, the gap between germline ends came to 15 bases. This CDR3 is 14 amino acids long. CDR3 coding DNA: TGTGCCAGCAGCCCCTCCCCTCCCCAAGAAAAACTGTTTTTT. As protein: CASSPSPPQEKLFF.

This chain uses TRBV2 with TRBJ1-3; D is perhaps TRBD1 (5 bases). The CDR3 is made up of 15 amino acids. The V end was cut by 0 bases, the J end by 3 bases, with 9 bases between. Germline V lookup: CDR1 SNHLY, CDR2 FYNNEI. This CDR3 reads CASSEAGGFGNTIYF. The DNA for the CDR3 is TGTGCCAGCAGTGAAGCCGGGGGATTTGGAAACACCATATATTTT.

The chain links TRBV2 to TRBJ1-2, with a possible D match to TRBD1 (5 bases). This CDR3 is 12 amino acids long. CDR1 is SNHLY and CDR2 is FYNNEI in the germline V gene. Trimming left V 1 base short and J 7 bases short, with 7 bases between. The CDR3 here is CASSEGGSGYTF. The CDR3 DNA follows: TGTGCCAGCAGTGAAGGGGGCTCTGGCTACACCTTC.

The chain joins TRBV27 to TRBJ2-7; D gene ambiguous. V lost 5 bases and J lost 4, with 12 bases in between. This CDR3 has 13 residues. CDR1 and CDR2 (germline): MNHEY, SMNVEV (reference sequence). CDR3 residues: CASSLGIKYEQYF. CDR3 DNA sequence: TGTGCCAGCAGTCTTGGTATAAAATACGAGCAGTACTTC.

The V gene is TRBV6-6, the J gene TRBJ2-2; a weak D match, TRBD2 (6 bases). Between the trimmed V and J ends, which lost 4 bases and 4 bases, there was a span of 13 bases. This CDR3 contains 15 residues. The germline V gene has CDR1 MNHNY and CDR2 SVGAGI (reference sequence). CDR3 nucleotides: TGTGCCAGCAGTTTATGGGGGGAAATCACCGGGGAGCTGTTTTTT. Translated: CASSLWGEITGELFF.

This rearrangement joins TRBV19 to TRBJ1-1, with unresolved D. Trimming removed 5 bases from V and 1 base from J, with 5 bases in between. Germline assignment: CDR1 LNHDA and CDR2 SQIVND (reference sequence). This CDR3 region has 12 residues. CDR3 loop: CASSYRNTEAFF. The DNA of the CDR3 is TGTGCCAGTAGTTACAGGAACACTGAAGCTTTCTTT.

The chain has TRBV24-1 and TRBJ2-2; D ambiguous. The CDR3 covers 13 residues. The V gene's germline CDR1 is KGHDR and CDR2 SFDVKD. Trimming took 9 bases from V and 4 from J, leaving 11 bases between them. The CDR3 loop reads CATSPPGTGELFF. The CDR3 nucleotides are TGTGCCACCTCCCCTCCCGGCACCGGGGAGCTGTTTTTT.

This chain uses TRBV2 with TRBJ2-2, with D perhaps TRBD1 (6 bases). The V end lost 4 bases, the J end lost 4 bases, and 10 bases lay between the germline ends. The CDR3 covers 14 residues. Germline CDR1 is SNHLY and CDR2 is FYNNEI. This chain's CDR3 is CASSVTGATGELFF. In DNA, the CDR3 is TGTGCCAGCAGTGTGACAGGTGCCACCGGGGAGCTGTTTTTT.